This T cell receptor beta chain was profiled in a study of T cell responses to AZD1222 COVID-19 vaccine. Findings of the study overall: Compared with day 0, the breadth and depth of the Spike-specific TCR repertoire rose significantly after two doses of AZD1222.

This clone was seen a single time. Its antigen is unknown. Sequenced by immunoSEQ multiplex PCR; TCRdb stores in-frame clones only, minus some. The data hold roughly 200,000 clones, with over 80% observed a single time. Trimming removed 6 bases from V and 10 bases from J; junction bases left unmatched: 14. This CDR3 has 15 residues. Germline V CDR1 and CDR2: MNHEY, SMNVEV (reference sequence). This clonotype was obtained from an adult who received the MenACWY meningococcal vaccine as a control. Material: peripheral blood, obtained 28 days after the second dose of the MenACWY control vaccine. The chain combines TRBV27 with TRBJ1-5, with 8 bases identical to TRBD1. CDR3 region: CASSVTGALRIPQHF. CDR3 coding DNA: TGTGCCAGCAGCGTGACAGGGGCCCTACGGATCCCCCAGCATTTT.